This is a list of T cell receptor beta chains from one sample in a study of cytomegalovirus exposure and HLA in healthy donors. Measured with immunoSEQ multiplex PCR; TCRdb has only the in-frame clones, and not every one. The sample table sets out 80,000 to 95,000 clones. Material: PBMCs. The receptors were sampled from a woman aged 30 to 39 in good health and CMV-seronegative. CDR3s include the opening cysteine and the closing phenylalanine or tryptophan. The order of the fields is V gene, D gene, J gene, CDR3 DNA, CDR3 protein. A D gene is named only where the DNA matches it firmly.

TRBV5-1,TRBD2,TRBJ2-7,TGCGCCAGCAGCCCAGGACTAGCGGACTACGAGCAGTACTTC,CASSPGLADYEQYF
TRBV29-1,.,TRBJ1-2,TGCAGCGTCGTGGACAGTTCTATGGGCTATGGCTACACCTTC,CSVVDSSMGYGYTF
TRBV7-2,.,TRBJ2-5,TGTGCCAGCAGCGCAAGTGTGGAGGAGACCCAGTACTTC,CASSASVEETQYF
TRBV18,.,TRBJ2-1,TGTGCCAGCTCACCACCGTTGGGCGATGAGCAGTTCTTC,CASSPPLGDEQFF
TRBV4-1,TRBD2,TRBJ2-1,TGCGCCAGCAGCCCCCTCCCGAACACGGGACTAGGCCCCGATGAGCAGTTCTTC,CASSPLPNTGLGPDEQFF
TRBV30,.,TRBJ1-2,TGTGCCTGGAGCAAACAGGAGTCCTATGGCTACACCTTC,CAWSKQESYGYTF
TRBV5-1,TRBD1,TRBJ2-3,TGCGCCAGCTCGCACAGGGGGCTGACAGATACGCAGTATTTT,CASSHRGLTDTQYF
TRBV5-1,.,TRBJ1-1,TGCGCCAGCAGCTTGGGGCCCAGGATGAACACTGAAGCTTTCTTT,CASSLGPRMNTEAFF
TRBV25-1,TRBD1,TRBJ2-1,TGTGCCAGCAGTGATAGACAGGGGGCACACAATGAGCAGTTCTTC,CASSDRQGAHNEQFF
TRBV30,.,TRBJ2-5,TGTGCCTGGAGGCAGCAAGAGACCCAGTACTTC,CAWRQQETQYF
TRBV6-5,.,TRBJ1-1,TGTGCCAGCAGTTACGGGCCAGGACTGTTGGGCACTGAAGATTTCTTT,CASSYGPGLLGTEDFF
TRBV6-6,.,TRBJ2-7,TGTGCCAGCGCCAGGTGGGCCTACGAGCAGTACTTC,CASARWAYEQYF
TRBV30,TRBD1,TRBJ2-7,TGTGCCTGGAGTCGGACAGGGGCCTACGAGCAGTACTTC,CAWSRTGAYEQYF
TRBV6-5,TRBD1,TRBJ1-6,TGTGCCAGCAGCCTCGACAGGGGGCGTAATTCACCCCTCCACTTT,CASSLDRGRNSPLHF
TRBV4-1,TRBD1,TRBJ1-6,TGCGCCAGCAGCCAAGATCGGCAGGGGGATTCACCCCTACACTTT,CASSQDRQGDSPLHF
TRBV30,.,TRBJ1-2,TGTGCCTGGAGTGCGGGGGCGGGGGATCACTATGGCTACACCTTC,CAWSAGAGDHYGYTF
TRBV19,.,TRBJ1-2,TGTGCCAGTAGCAGGGAGGGACCCAACTATGGCTACACCTTC,CASSREGPNYGYTF
TRBV27,TRBD1,TRBJ2-7,TGTGCCTTTAGGGGGCGGCAGGGGAATTCCTACGAGCAGTACTTC,CAFRGRQGNSYEQYF
TRBV6-5,TRBD1,TRBJ1-2,TGTGCCAGCACCACGGGACAGGGCTATGGCTACACCTTC,CASTTGQGYGYTF
TRBV19,.,TRBJ1-1,TGTGCCAGTAGTATAGACAGGACTTCCGAAGCTTTCTTT,CASSIDRTSEAFF
TRBV18,.,TRBJ2-5,TGTGCCAGCTCACCAACGTTGGCTTCTGCAGAGACCCAGTACTTC,CASSPTLASAETQYF
TRBV29-1,TRBD2,TRBJ2-1,TGCAGCGTTGAAAATGCGGGACTATCCACCGTCGATGAGCAGTTCTTC,CSVENAGLSTVDEQFF
TRBV7-2,TRBD2,TRBJ2-3,TGTGCCAGCAGCGTATCCGGGACTAGCGGCACAGATACGCAGTATTTT,CASSVSGTSGTDTQYF
TRBV15,.,TRBJ1-1,TGTGCCACCAGCAGAGAGGGCACCTTGAACACTGAAGCTTTCTTT,CATSREGTLNTEAFF
TRBV30,TRBD2,TRBJ2-1,TGTGCCTGGGGGGGCACCGGCTTAGCGGGGACCTACAATGAGCAGTTCTTC,CAWGGTGLAGTYNEQFF
TRBV7-8,.,TRBJ2-7,TGTGCCAGCAGCTTAGCGTGGTCCAGGCAAAATTCCTACGAGCAGTACTTC,CASSLAWSRQNSYEQYF
TRBV30,.,TRBJ2-5,TGTGCCTGGAGTGTAAAGGGGATTAGACGCGAGACCCAGTACTTC,CAWSVKGIRRETQYF
TRBV6-1,.,TRBJ2-6,TGTGCCAGCAGTGGGGGAGGAACCCCTGGGGCCAACGTCCTGACTTTC,CASSGGGTPGANVLTF
TRBV5-6,.,TRBJ1-5,TGTGCCAGCAGCTTGGGCGGGTCTCAGCCCCAGCATTTT,CASSLGGSQPQHF
TRBV7-9,.,TRBJ2-7,TGTGCCAGCAGCTTAGGAGAGCAACAGCGGTACGAGCAGTACTTC,CASSLGEQQRYEQYF
TRBV6-5,.,TRBJ1-1,TGTGCCAGCAGTTCCCCTCCGGGGAACACTGAAGCTTTCTTT,CASSSPPGNTEAFF
TRBV11-2,.,TRBJ2-1,TGTGCCAGCAGCTTAGTAGGAGCGAACAATGAGCAGTTCTTC,CASSLVGANNEQFF
TRBV6-1,.,TRBJ2-7,TGTGCCAGCAGTGAAGCGCGGAACGAGCAGTACTTC,CASSEARNEQYF
TRBV5-1,.,TRBJ1-1,TGCGCCAGCAGCTTGCAGGGGAGTACTGAAGCTTTCTTT,CASSLQGSTEAFF
TRBV6-6,TRBD1,TRBJ1-4,TGTGCCAGCAGCTCCGGGACAGGGTTGACTAATGAAAAACTGTTTTTT,CASSSGTGLTNEKLFF
TRBV5-6,.,TRBJ1-2,TGTGCCAGCAGTTTCGGGGGGTGGGGGACCTCTTTCAACTATGGCTACACCTTC,CASSFGGWGTSFNYGYTF
TRBV7-2,.,TRBJ1-5,TGTGCCAGCAGCCTAGAGAGAGAACAGCCCCAGCATTTT,CASSLEREQPQHF
TRBV15,.,TRBJ1-6,TGTGCCACCAGCAGGGATAGAATGGGGCTTGTCCACTCACCCCTCCACTTT,CATSRDRMGLVHSPLHF
TRBV6-1,.,TRBJ2-2,TGTGCCAGCAGTGAAGTTCCCGGAGCGAACACCGGGGAGCTGTTTTTT,CASSEVPGANTGELFF
TRBV19,TRBD2,TRBJ2-5,TGTGCCAGTAGGGCGACTAGCGGGGGAAGGGAGACCCAGTACTTC,CASRATSGGRETQYF
TRBV7-9,TRBD1,TRBJ1-6,TGTGCCAGCAGCGCCCGGGACAGATATTCACCCCTCCACTTT,CASSARDRYSPLHF
TRBV19,TRBD1,TRBJ1-5,TGTGCCAGTAGTATAGGTCGACAGGGTTGGGTCGGCAATCAGCCCCAGCATTTT,CASSIGRQGWVGNQPQHF
TRBV4-1,TRBD2,TRBJ2-3,TGCGCCAGCAGCCACGGCGCGGGAGGAACAGATACGCAGTATTTT,CASSHGAGGTDTQYF
TRBV5-6,.,TRBJ1-4,TGTGCCAGCAGCTTGCAAACAGGTGTTAATGAAAAACTGTTTTTT,CASSLQTGVNEKLFF
TRBV30,TRBD1,TRBJ1-1,TGTGCCGGTACAGGGGAGGTCACTGAAGCTTTCTTT,CAGTGEVTEAFF
TRBV30,TRBD1,TRBJ2-5,TGTGCCGGCCGGGACAGGGGGCGAGAGACCCAGTACTTC,CAGRDRGRETQYF